This record looks at one T cell receptor (beta chain) sequence and its context. Its antigen remains unidentified. Profiled with immunoSEQ multiplex PCR; TCRdb holds only in-frame clones, not every one. The data show roughly 100,000 clones, roughly four fifths seen once. CDR3 length: 14 amino acids. The V and J ends lost 6 bases and 11 bases, in that order; junction bases with no gene match: 12. The germline gives CDR1 MNHEY, CDR2 SVGAGI. The data were taken from a study of radiation and T cells in renal cell carcinoma. Study overall: Nephrectomy followed 15 Gy stereotactic body radiation by 4 weeks.

General observations from the study: Baseline intratumoral clonotype presence is unknown without pretreatment biopsies. In blood, top tumor clones expanded by 2 weeks, shrinking by 4.

Stated time point: baseline pretreatment blood. Treatment noted: 15 Gy SBRT to primary tumor, nephrectomy 4 weeks later. Serial blood draws occurred at baseline and 2 and 4 weeks post-SBRT. The sequence was collected from a man in his sixties with renal cell carcinoma. The starting material was blood, obtained from a patient whose treatment included radiotherapy and nephrectomy. The genes are TRBV6-5 and TRBJ2-7, with 11 bases identical to TRBD2. The DNA for the CDR3 is TGTGCCAGCAGATCCGGGACTAGCGGATACAACGAGTACTTC. It codes for CASRSGTSGYNEYF.